Given below is one TCR beta chain in context. Its antigen is not identified. The data were taken from a study of beta chain features in type 1 diabetes. Isolated RNA was reverse transcribed in full, so expressed TCRB transcripts were sequenced. Naive, central memory and regulatory T cell samples yielded about 4 million reads on average. Using immunoSEQ multiplex PCR, the repertoire was profiled, and TCRdb retains in-frame clones only, with some absent. The data hold 120,000 or so clones, with 17% observed a single time. Deletions cut 2 bases from V and 2 bases from J, with 9 bases between. The CDR3 extends over 15 amino acids. The V gene's germline CDR1 is MNHEY and CDR2 SVGAGI. Overall study results and limits: Shortening of TCRB CDR3s, moderate but significant, appeared in all four CD4+ subsets of Type 1 diabetes patients. Researchers reported that naive, central memory and Treg TCRB repertoires appeared more similar in patients than in healthy donors.

The receptor's source is a man younger than 30 with type 1 diabetes. The V and J genes are TRBV6-5 and TRBJ1-4, with D perhaps matching TRBD1 (5 bases). Sequencing was performed on central memory CD4+ T cells from blood. Here the CDR3 reads CASSYIRDTNEKLFF. In DNA, the CDR3 is TGTGCCAGCAGTTACATCCGGGACACTAATGAAAAACTGTTTTTT.